Following are 8 T cell receptor beta chains from one sample sequenced in a study of CD8+ T cells in alopecia areata. cDNA reverse transcribed from extracted RNA served as the sequencing template. TCRdb keeps only in-frame clones here, not all; method: immunoSEQ multiplex PCR. The table records approximately 180,000 clones, approximately 61% of them present only once. Treatment in this sample: oral pan-JAK inhibitor, 5-10 mg twice daily. Specimen: CD4+ T cells sorted from blood, collected at week 24, from a patient treated with tofacitinib. The receptors here all came from a human donor with alopecia areata.

Only a few counts were recorded for this clone. This chain joins TRBV30 and TRBJ1-5; D remains unclear. From germline, CDR1 is GTSNPN and CDR2 SVGIG (reference sequence). V was pared by 1 base and J by 3 bases, with 10 bases between. This CDR3 has 14 amino acids. CDR3 region: CAWSETGFNQPQHF. DNA of the CDR3: TGTGCCTGGAGTGAAACCGGATTCAATCAGCCCCAGCATTTT.

The chain uses TRBV4-3 and TRBJ2-3, with 9 bases that match TRBD2. V was pared by 1 base and J by 0 bases, with 8 bases of the junction left unmatched. CDR3 length equals 18 residues. In germline, CDR1 is LGHNA, CDR2 YSLEER. CDR3 in amino acids: CASSQALGAGGSTDTQYF. The CDR3 bases are TGCGCCAGCAGCCAAGCCCTGGGTGCGGGGGGGAGCACAGATACGCAGTATTTT.

The chain uses TRBV5-5 and TRBJ2-2, with 8 nucleotides matching TRBD1. The CDR3 is 15 amino acids. J lost 2 bases, V lost 6 bases, and 6 bases had no gene match. The germline V gene encodes CDR1 SGHKS and CDR2 YYEKEE (reference sequence). CDR3 in amino acids: CASKWTGRNTGELFF. DNA of the CDR3: TGTGCCAGCAAATGGACAGGGAGAAACACCGGGGAGCTGTTTTTT.

This clone was counted at least ten times. DNA of the CDR3: TGTGCCTGGACTGTGGGACGGTCCTCTGGAAACACCATATATTTT. Its protein product is CAWTVGRSSGNTIYF. The chain is built from TRBV30 and TRBJ1-3; possible D gene TRBD1, 5 bases. Trimming left V 4 bases short and J 0 bases short, with 13 bases between. The CDR3 length is 15 residues. The germline V gene has CDR1 GTSNPN and CDR2 SVGIG (reference sequence).

V usage is TRBV30 and J usage is TRBJ1-1; D unclear. The CDR3 extends over 13 amino acids. V was shortened by 2 bases and J by 0 bases, with 7 bases between the two germline ends. CDR1 GTSNPN and CDR2 SVGIG come from the germline V gene (reference sequence). This CDR3 is CAWSRQVNTEAFF. For the CDR3, the DNA is TGTGCCTGGAGTAGACAAGTGAACACTGAAGCTTTCTTT.

The chain combines TRBV30 with TRBJ1-1; 7 bases fit TRBD1. Germline-derived CDR1 and CDR2 are GTSNPN and SVGIG (reference sequence). The CDR3 extends over 16 amino acids. Trimming took 8 bases from V and 5 from J; bases not matched to a gene: 20. CDR3 residues: CAGRGPGNLLWTEAFF. In nucleotides, the CDR3 is TGTGCCGGAAGGGGGCCAGGGAATTTACTTTGGACTGAAGCTTTCTTT.

J is TRBJ1-2 and V is TRBV29-1; possibly TRBD1 for D (5 bases). The germline CDR1 and CDR2 sequences are SQVTM and ANQGSEA. This CDR3 contains 12 residues. V lost 7 bases and J lost 1, with 10 bases in between. CDR3 bases: TGCAGCGGTCAGGGAGATAACTATGGCTACACCTTC. Its translation: CSGQGDNYGYTF.

The rearrangement links TRBV10-3 to TRBJ2-1, with TRBD2 matching 8 bases. In germline, CDR1 is ENHRY, CDR2 SYGVKD. V lost 8 bases and J lost 8; bases outside the gene matches: 11. The CDR3 length is 14 residues. The CDR3 DNA follows: TGTGCCATCGGGAAGGGCGGGGGGATGGATGAGCAGTTCTTC. Its translation is CAIGKGGGMDEQFF.